The TCR beta chain under discussion was sequenced for a study of molecular identifiers for immune sequencing clone quantification. Across the study: Replicate experiments divided RNA from around 20,000 or 100,000 naive CD8 cells into five parts and sequenced four. Study observations and caveats: In CMV-specific effectors, clones above 20 copies held over 99% of molecules; naive, under 1%.

This clonotype occurred many times. Its antigen is not identified. TCRdb analysed the PCR reads with MiXCR anew, one entry per CDR3 protein. The table has a few hundred thousand distinct CDR3 sequences, about a fifth seen once. The CDR3 has 15 residues. Germline CDR1 is MNHEY and CDR2 is SVGAGI. The V gene end was trimmed by 6 bases and the J gene end by 3 bases; junction bases not matched to a gene: 8. The clonotype originates from a human donor in good health. Some libraries in this study had Jurkat cell RNA spiked in. The genes are TRBV6-5 and TRBJ1-5; 7 nucleotides agree with TRBD1. Material for sequencing was naive CD8+ T cells from blood, with Jurkat cell RNA spiked in. As to subset: FACS-sorted CD8+CD4-CCR7+CD45RA+ naive T cells. The CDR3 DNA reads TGTGCCAGCAGCACCGGGACAGCCATCAATCAGCCCCAGCATTTT. As protein: CASSTGTAINQPQHF.